These 27 T cell receptor beta chains originate from one sample sequenced in a study of blood T cell repertoires in COVID-19. The data were produced by immunoSEQ multiplex PCR, yet TCRdb's version contains in-frame clones alone and is incomplete. Counted here are more than 150,000 clones, under 90% occurring once; the ten biggest clones make up approximately 15%. Sequencing was performed on peripheral blood. These receptors all stem from a man between 25 and 39 years old with active or convalescent COVID-19.

The chain combines TRBV5-1 with TRBJ2-2, with unresolved D. From germline, CDR1 is SGHRS and CDR2 YFSETQ. With 1 base removed from V and 4 bases from J, the gap between germline ends came to 8 bases. The CDR3 extends over 14 amino acids. CDR3 coding DNA: TGCGCCAGCAGCTTGAGCATCCGCACCGGGGAGCTGTTTTTT. Its protein product is CASSLSIRTGELFF. The entire variable domain, with the rest obtained from reference TRBV5-1 and TRBJ2-2, is as follows: KAGVTQTPRYLIKTRGQQVTLSCSPISGHRSVSWYQQTPGQGLQFLFEYFSETQRNKGNFPGRFSGRQFSNSRSEMNVSTLELGDSALYLCASSLSIRTGELFFGEGSRLTVL.

In DNA, the CDR3 is TGTGCCAGCTCGGGCGACTTACAAAGGGGGTATTTT. Protein product: CASSGDLQRGYF. The chain has TRBV18 and TRBJ2-3; weak D call: TRBD1 (5 bases). Germline CDR1 KGHSH, CDR2 LQKENI. V lost 6 bases to trimming and J lost 14 bases, with 18 bases between them. This CDR3 has 12 amino acids.

The gene calls are TRBV3-1 (or the pseudogene TRBV3-2) and TRBJ1-6; possible D gene TRBD1, 5 bases. The CDR3 consists of 15 residues. CDR1 is LGHDT, CDR2 YNNKEL, per germline (reference sequence). Trimming cost V 1 base and J 9 bases, with 13 bases left between them. CDR3 DNA: TGTGCCAGCAGCCAAGTGGGCTCGGGGGGTTCACCCCTCCACTTT. It yields the protein CASSQVGSGGSPLHF.

This chain's CDR3 is CASSTGGRTEAFF. The CDR3 DNA is TGTGCCAGCTCAACAGGGGGAAGGACTGAAGCTTTCTTT. This chain connects TRBV18 to TRBJ1-1; 8 bases line up with TRBD1. CDR3 length: 13 amino acids. J was trimmed by 5 bases and V by 5 bases; bases with no gene match: 4. Looked up from germline, CDR1 is KGHSH and CDR2 is LQKENI.

This clone was observed a handful of times. The chain links TRBV3-1 (or the pseudogene TRBV3-2) to TRBJ2-3, with D unresolved. Germline assignment: CDR1 LGHDT and CDR2 YNNKEL (reference sequence). The V and J ends lost 1 base and 4 bases respectively, with 3 bases between them. This CDR3 has 12 amino acids. The CDR3 is CASSQGADTQYF. CDR3 DNA: TGTGCCAGCAGCCAAGGCGCAGATACGCAGTATTTT.

The chain combines TRBV7-2 with TRBJ1-1, with D possibly matching TRBD1 (6 bases). V was trimmed by 5 bases and J by 11 bases, leaving 21 bases between them. The CDR3 is 14 residues long. The germline gives CDR1 SGHTA, CDR2 FQGNSA. CDR3 residues: CASSPSGGTPGAFF. In DNA form, the CDR3 reads TGTGCCAGCAGCCCAAGCGGGGGGACACCCGGGGCTTTCTTT. The variable domain in full, completed from reference TRBV7-2 and TRBJ1-1, reads GAGVSQSPSNKVTEKGKDVELRCDPISGHTALYWYRQSLGQGLEFLIYFQGNSAPDKSGLPSDRFSAERTGGSVSTLTIQRTQQEDSAVYLCASSPSGGTPGAFFGQGTRLTVV.

The V call is TRBV7-9, the J call TRBJ1-2; D remains unclear. Germline CDR1 reads SEHNR; CDR2 reads FQNEAQ (reference sequence). The CDR3 length is 14 residues. V lost 5 bases, J lost 3 bases, and 13 bases lay in between. Here the CDR3 reads CASSRGESDYGYTF. Here the CDR3 DNA reads TGTGCCAGCAGCCGAGGAGAATCAGACTATGGCTACACCTTC. Based on the CDR3 plus reference TRBV7-9 and TRBJ1-2, the full variable domain is DTGVSQNPRHKITKRGQNVTFRCDPISEHNRLYWYRQTLGQGPEFLTYFQNEAQLEKSRLLSDRFSAERPKGSFSTLEIQRTEQGDSAMYLCASSRGESDYGYTFGSGTRLTVV.

This clone has a handful of counts. The CDR3 spells CASSQGLGNTIYF. In nucleotides, the CDR3 is TGTGCCAGCAGCCAAGGACTCGGAAACACCATATATTTT. This chain uses TRBV14 with TRBJ1-3; no clear D. The CDR3 loop spans 13 amino acids. CDR1 is SGHDN and CDR2 is FVKESK in the germline V gene. With 1 base removed from V and 4 bases from J, the gap between germline ends came to 5 bases.

The chain employs TRBV2 and TRBJ1-6; D unclear. CDR1 and CDR2 (germline): SNHLY, FYNNEI. This CDR3 spans 14 amino acids. V was shortened by 7 bases and J by 3 bases, with 10 bases between the two germline ends. CDR3 loop: CASMKAVYNSPLHF. Here the CDR3 DNA reads TGTGCCAGCATGAAGGCGGTCTATAATTCACCCCTCCACTTT.

The gene calls are TRBV6-4 and TRBJ2-2, with 9 bases identical to TRBD1. CDR1 is MRHNA and CDR2 is SNTAGT in the germline V gene. The CDR3 contains 14 residues. The trim removed 6 bases at V and 7 bases at J, leaving 6 bases unmatched. The CDR3, as DNA: TGTGCCAGCAGGCCGGGACAGGGTAACGGGGAGCTGTTTTTT. Translated, it gives CASRPGQGNGELFF.

V is TRBV29-1 and J is TRBJ1-2; TRBD1 matches 7 bases. The CDR3 is 13 amino acids. Germline V CDR1 and CDR2: SQVTM, ANQGSEA. V lost 1 base and J lost 4; bases outside the gene matches: 3. In nucleotides, the CDR3 is TGCAGCGTTGAAGGACAGGGAGTCTATGGCTACACCTTC. Its protein is CSVEGQGVYGYTF.

The CDR3 DNA reads TGCGCCAGCAGCCAAGATCTAGGGACAGGGTCCTTTAACTATGGCTACACCTTC. It encodes CASSQDLGTGSFNYGYTF. The genes are TRBV4-3 and TRBJ1-2; 9 bases match TRBD1. CDR1 is LGHNA and CDR2 is YSLEER in the germline V gene. V was pared by 0 bases and J by 1 base, with 9 bases of the junction left unmatched. The CDR3 totals 18 residues.

Only a few counts were recorded for this clone. The chain is built from TRBV6-5 and TRBJ2-7; 9 bases are a match to TRBD2. Looked up from germline, CDR1 is MNHEY and CDR2 is SVGAGI. Trimming removed 4 bases from V and 5 bases from J; junction bases left unmatched: 6. This CDR3 contains 14 residues. CDR3 in amino acids: CASSWGTSQDEQYV. CDR3 nucleotide sequence: TGTGCCAGCAGTTGGGGGACTAGCCAGGACGAGCAGTACGTC.

The chain joins TRBV25-1 to TRBJ2-7; 12 bases line up with TRBD1. The CDR3 loop spans 16 amino acids. J gave up 4 bases and V 3 bases, and 7 bases lay outside the gene matches. Germline V gene data show CDR1 as MGHDK and CDR2 as SYGVNS. The CDR3 protein is CASSDTGQGARYEQYF. The CDR3, as DNA: TGTGCCAGCAGTGATACGGGACAGGGGGCGCGGTACGAGCAGTACTTC.

This chain connects TRBV9 to TRBJ2-3; D is unclear. Trimming stripped 0 bases from V and 0 bases from J, with 5 bases between. The CDR3 is 14 residues long. CDR1 and CDR2 (germline): SGDLS, YYNGEE. CDR3 coding DNA: TGTGCCAGCAGCGTAGAACAAAGCACAGATACGCAGTATTTT. Its translation is CASSVEQSTDTQYF.

For the CDR3, the DNA is TGTGCCAGCAGCTTAAACCAGGGGGCAAACTATGGCTACACCTTC. Its protein product is CASSLNQGANYGYTF. V gene TRBV7-9 combines with J gene TRBJ1-2; 8 nucleotides line up with TRBD1. Looked up from germline, CDR1 is SEHNR and CDR2 is FQNEAQ (reference sequence). Trimming cost V 2 bases and J 2 bases; bases outside gene matches: 4. This CDR3 has 15 amino acids.

The chain is built from TRBV7-9 and TRBJ1-2; 8 nucleotides agree with TRBD1. Looked up from germline, CDR1 is SEHNR and CDR2 is FQNEAQ (reference sequence). The ends lost 2 bases at V and 4 bases at J; junction bases unmatched: 15. CDR3 length: 18 residues. For the CDR3, the DNA is TGTGCCAGCAGCTTATCCCGACAGGGGATAGGCCTACGCTATGGCTACACCTTC. This encodes CASSLSRQGIGLRYGYTF.

CDR3 sequence reads: CASSLMREDLYEQYF. The CDR3 DNA follows: TGTGCCAGCAGCTTGATGCGGGAGGATCTCTACGAGCAGTACTTC. The chain is built from TRBV5-5 and TRBJ2-7, with TRBD2 identical over 8 bases. CDR3 size: 15 residues. The V gene end was trimmed by 1 base and the J gene end by 3 bases; junction bases not matched to a gene: 6. Germline lookup yields CDR1 SGHKS and CDR2 YYEKEE (reference sequence). Full variable domain (remainder filled in from reference TRBV5-5 and TRBJ2-7): DAGVTQSPTHLIKTRGQQVTLRCSPISGHKSVSWYQQVLGQGPQFIFQYYEKEERGRGNFPDRFSARQFPNYSSELNVNALLLGDSALYLCASSLMREDLYEQYFGPGTRLTVT.

The chain uses TRBV6-5 and TRBJ1-2; D may be TRBD1 (6 bases). Per the germline V gene, CDR1 is MNHEY and CDR2 is SVGAGI. This CDR3 has 15 residues. The ends were cut back, 5 bases at V and 5 bases at J, with 18 bases in the middle. The CDR3 coding sequence is TGTGCCAGCAGTCACGCAGGGGCGGTCCAGTATGGCTACACCTTC. Its protein product is CASSHAGAVQYGYTF.

This chain connects TRBV29-1 to TRBJ1-1, with TRBD1 matching 12 bases. The CDR3 totals 13 residues. V shed 3 bases and J 7 bases; nucleotides not matched to a gene: 3. Germline V gene sequence: CDR1 SQVTM, CDR2 ANQGSEA. CDR3 nucleotide sequence: TGCAGCGTTGAGGGACAGGGGGCTGTTGAAGCTTTCTTT. Residues: CSVEGQGAVEAFF.

The gene calls are TRBV5-1 and TRBJ2-3; TRBD1 might be the D (7 bases). The CDR3 has 17 amino acids. V was shortened by 0 bases and J by 4 bases, with 18 bases between the two germline ends. Germline CDR1 is SGHRS and CDR2 is YFSETQ. CDR3 protein: CASSLDRQGGSPDTQYF. The DNA of the CDR3 is TGCGCCAGCAGCTTGGATCGACAGGGAGGTTCCCCAGATACGCAGTATTTT. Looking up the rest from reference TRBV5-1 and TRBJ2-3 gives the full variable domain: KAGVTQTPRYLIKTRGQQVTLSCSPISGHRSVSWYQQTPGQGLQFLFEYFSETQRNKGNFPGRFSGRQFSNSRSEMNVSTLELGDSALYLCASSLDRQGGSPDTQYFGPGTRLTVL.

The chain has TRBV5-1 and TRBJ1-2, with D tentatively TRBD1 (6 bases). The CDR3 totals 16 residues. CDR1 is SGHRS, CDR2 YFSETQ, per germline. The V and J ends lost 0 bases and 6 bases respectively, with 18 bases between them. CDR3 loop: CASSLAKQGQVDGYTF. The DNA for the CDR3 is TGCGCCAGCAGCTTGGCCAAACAGGGACAAGTTGATGGCTACACCTTC.

This chain connects TRBV7-2 to TRBJ2-6; 8 bases fit TRBD1. J lost 0 bases, V lost 3 bases, and 7 bases had no gene match. In germline, CDR1 is SGHTA, CDR2 FQGNSA. The CDR3 has 18 amino acids. In nucleotides, the CDR3 is TGTGCCAGCAGCTTCGGGACAGGCGTCAGCTCTGGGGCCAACGTCCTGACTTTC. Protein product: CASSFGTGVSSGANVLTF.

The V call is TRBV21-1, the J call TRBJ1-5. TRBV21-1 corresponds to a pseudogene. The CDR3 totals 16 residues. CDR3 nucleotide sequence: TGTGCCAGCAGCAAAGTCGAGCATTATAGCAATCAGCCCCAGCATTTT. Encoded protein: CASSKVEHYSNQPQHF.

This chain uses TRBV29-1 with TRBJ1-2, with no clear D. V was clipped by 7 bases and J by 4 bases, with 10 bases between them. CDR3 size: 11 residues. Per the germline V gene, CDR1 is SQVTM and CDR2 is ANQGSEA. The CDR3 coding sequence is TGCAGCGGGTCCCTATCCTATGGCTACACCTTC. Its translation: CSGSLSYGYTF.

The chain is built from TRBV5-4 and TRBJ1-1; 8 nucleotides line up with TRBD1. Unmatched junction bases numbered 1, after V lost 2 bases and J lost 1 base. This CDR3 is 14 amino acids long. Per the germline V gene, CDR1 is SGHNT and CDR2 is YYREEE (reference sequence). In nucleotides, the CDR3 is TGTGCCAGCAGCTTACAGGGGGGGAACACTGAAGCTTTCTTT. This gives the protein CASSLQGGNTEAFF. The full variable domain, in which reference TRBV5-4 and TRBJ1-1 provide the parts outside the CDR3, is ETGVTQSPTHLIKTRGQQVTLRCSSQSGHNTVSWYQQALGQGPQFIFQYYREEENGRGNFPPRFSGLQFPNYSSELNVNALELDDSALYLCASSLQGGNTEAFFGQGTRLTVV.

The chain links TRBV7-2 to TRBJ2-5; possible D gene TRBD2, 5 bases. The CDR3 totals 17 residues. V gave up 4 bases and J gave up 3 bases, with 21 bases separating them. In germline, CDR1 is SGHTA, CDR2 FQGNSA. The CDR3 loop reads CASSSGLRSNLKETQYF. CDR3 nucleotides: TGTGCCAGCAGCTCCGGACTCCGGTCGAACCTAAAAGAGACCCAGTACTTC.